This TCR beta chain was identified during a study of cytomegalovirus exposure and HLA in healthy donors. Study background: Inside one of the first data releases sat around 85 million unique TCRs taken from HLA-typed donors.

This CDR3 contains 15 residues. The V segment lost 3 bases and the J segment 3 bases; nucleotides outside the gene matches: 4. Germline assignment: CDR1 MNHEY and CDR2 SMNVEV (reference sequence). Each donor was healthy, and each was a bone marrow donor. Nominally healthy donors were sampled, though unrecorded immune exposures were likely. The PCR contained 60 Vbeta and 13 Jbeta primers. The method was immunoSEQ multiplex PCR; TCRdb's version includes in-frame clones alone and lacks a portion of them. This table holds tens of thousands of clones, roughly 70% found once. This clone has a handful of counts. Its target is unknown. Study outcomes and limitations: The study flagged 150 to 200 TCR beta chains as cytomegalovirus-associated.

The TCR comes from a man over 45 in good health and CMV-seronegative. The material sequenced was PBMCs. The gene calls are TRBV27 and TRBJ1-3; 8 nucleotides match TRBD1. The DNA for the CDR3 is TGTGCCAGCAGTTTCCAGGGGGCGTATGGAAACACCATATATTTT. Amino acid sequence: CASSFQGAYGNTIYF.